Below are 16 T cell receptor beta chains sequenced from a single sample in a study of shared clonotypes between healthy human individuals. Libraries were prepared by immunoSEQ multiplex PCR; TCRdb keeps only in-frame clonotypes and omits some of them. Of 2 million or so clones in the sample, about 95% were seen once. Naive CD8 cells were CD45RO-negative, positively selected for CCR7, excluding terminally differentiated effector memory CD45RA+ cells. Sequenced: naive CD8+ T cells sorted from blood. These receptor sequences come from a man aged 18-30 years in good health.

In nucleotides, the CDR3 is TGTGCCAGCACCACTTTCACAGGGGGCGCGTTAGAGACCCAGTACTTC. Amino acid sequence: CASTTFTGGALETQYF. The chain combines TRBV13 with TRBJ2-5; 9 bases agree with TRBD1. The CDR3 extends over 16 amino acids. Germline V gives CDR1 PRHDT, CDR2 FYEKMQ (reference sequence). The junction had 13 bases not matched to a gene; V was cut back by 7 bases and J by 4 bases.

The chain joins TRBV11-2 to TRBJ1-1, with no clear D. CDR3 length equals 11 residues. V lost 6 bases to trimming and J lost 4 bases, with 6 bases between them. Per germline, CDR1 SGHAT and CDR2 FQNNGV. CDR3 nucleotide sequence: TGTGCCAGCAGTGGGAGCACTGAAGCTTTCTTT. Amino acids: CASSGSTEAFF.

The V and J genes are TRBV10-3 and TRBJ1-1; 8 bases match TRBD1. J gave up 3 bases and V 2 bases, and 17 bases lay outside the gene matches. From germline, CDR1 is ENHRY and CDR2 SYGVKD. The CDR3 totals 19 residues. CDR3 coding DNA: TGTGCCATCAGTGAGCGATTAAAACCGACAGGGGTGGAAGACACTGAAGCTTTCTTT. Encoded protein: CAISERLKPTGVEDTEAFF.

The CDR3 region has the DNA TGCAGCTACCGACAGGGGAGTCAGGAGACCCAGTACTTC. Protein: CSYRQGSQETQYF. The chain has TRBV29-1 and TRBJ2-5; TRBD1 aligns across 8 bases. Germline trimming cut 8 bases from V and 5 bases from J; bases unmatched to any gene: 10. Germline assignment: CDR1 SQVTM and CDR2 ANQGSEA. The CDR3 runs 13 residues.

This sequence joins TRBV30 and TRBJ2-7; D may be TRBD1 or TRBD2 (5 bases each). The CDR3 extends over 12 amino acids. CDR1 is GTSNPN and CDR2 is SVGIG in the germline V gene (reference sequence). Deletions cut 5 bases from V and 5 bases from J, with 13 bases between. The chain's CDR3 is CAWGQGVHEQYF. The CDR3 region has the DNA TGTGCCTGGGGCCAGGGAGTCCACGAGCAGTACTTC. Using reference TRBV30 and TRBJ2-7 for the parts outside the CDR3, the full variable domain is SQTIHQWPATLVQPVGSPLSLECTVEGTSNPNLYWYRQAAGRGLQLLFYSVGIGQISSEVPQNLSASRPQDRQFILSSKKLLLSDSGFYLCAWGQGVHEQYFGPGTRLTVT.

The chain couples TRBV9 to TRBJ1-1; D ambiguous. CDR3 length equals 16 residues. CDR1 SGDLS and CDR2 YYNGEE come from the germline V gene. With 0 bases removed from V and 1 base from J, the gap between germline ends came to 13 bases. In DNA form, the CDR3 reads TGTGCCAGCAGCGTAGTCGGGGTAAGGGCGAACACTGAAGCTTTCTTT. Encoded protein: CASSVVGVRANTEAFF.

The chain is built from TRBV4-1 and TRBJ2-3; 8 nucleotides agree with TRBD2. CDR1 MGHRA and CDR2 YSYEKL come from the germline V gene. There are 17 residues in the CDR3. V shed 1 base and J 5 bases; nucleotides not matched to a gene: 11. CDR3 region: CASSQVTGGSLEDTQYF. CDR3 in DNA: TGCGCCAGCAGCCAAGTAACGGGGGGGTCCCTAGAAGATACGCAGTATTTT.

The CDR3 loop is CASTDWGGAGNSPLHF. The CDR3 coding sequence is TGTGCCAGCACCGACTGGGGGGGCGCAGGTAATTCACCCCTCCACTTT. The chain uses TRBV6-6 and TRBJ1-6; D perhaps matches TRBD1 (6 bases). Trimming removed 7 bases from V and 6 bases from J, with 19 bases in between. This CDR3 has 16 amino acids. CDR1 and CDR2 (germline): MNHNY, SVGAGI (reference sequence).

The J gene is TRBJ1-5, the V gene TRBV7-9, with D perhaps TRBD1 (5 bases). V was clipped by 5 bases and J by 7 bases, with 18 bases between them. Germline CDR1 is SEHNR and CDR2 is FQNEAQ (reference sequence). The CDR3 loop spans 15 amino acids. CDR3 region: CASSGGTASSQPQHF. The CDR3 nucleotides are TGTGCCAGCAGCGGGGGGACGGCCAGTTCACAGCCCCAGCATTTT. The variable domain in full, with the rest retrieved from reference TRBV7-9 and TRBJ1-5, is DTGVSQNPRHKITKRGQNVTFRCDPISEHNRLYWYRQTLGQGPEFLTYFQNEAQLEKSRLLSDRFSAERPKGSFSTLEIQRTEQGDSAMYLCASSGGTASSQPQHFGDGTRLSIL.

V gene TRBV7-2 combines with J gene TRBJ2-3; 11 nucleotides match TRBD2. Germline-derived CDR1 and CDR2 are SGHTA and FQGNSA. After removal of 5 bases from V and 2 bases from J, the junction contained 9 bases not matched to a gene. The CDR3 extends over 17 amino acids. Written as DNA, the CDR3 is TGTGCCAGCAGCCCTACCCTAGCGGGAGGCTTCACAGATACGCAGTATTTT. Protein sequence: CASSPTLAGGFTDTQYF.

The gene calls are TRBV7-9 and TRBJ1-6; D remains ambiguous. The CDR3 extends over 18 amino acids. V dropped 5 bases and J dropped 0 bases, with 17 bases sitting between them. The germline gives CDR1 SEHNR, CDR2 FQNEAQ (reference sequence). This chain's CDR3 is CASSPHSDGFSYNSPLHF. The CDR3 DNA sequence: TGTGCCAGCAGCCCCCATTCGGACGGATTCTCCTATAATTCACCCCTCCACTTT.

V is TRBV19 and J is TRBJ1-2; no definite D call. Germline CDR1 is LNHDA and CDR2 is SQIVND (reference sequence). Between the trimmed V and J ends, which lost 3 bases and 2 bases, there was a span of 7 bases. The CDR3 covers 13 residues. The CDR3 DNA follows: TGTGCCAGTAGTATTGATGAGAACTATGGCTACACCTTC. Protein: CASSIDENYGYTF. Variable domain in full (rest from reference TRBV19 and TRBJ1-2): DGGITQSPKYLFRKEGQNVTLSCEQNLNHDAMYWYRQDPGQGLRLIYYSQIVNDFQKGDIAEGYSVSREKKESFPLTVTSAQKNPTAFYLCASSIDENYGYTFGSGTRLTVV.

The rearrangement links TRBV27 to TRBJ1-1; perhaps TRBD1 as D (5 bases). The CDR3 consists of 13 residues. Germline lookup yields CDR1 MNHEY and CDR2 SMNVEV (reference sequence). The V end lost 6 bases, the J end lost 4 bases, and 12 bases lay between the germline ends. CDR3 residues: CASRARVGTEAFF. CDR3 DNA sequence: TGTGCCAGCAGGGCCAGGGTTGGCACTGAAGCTTTCTTT.

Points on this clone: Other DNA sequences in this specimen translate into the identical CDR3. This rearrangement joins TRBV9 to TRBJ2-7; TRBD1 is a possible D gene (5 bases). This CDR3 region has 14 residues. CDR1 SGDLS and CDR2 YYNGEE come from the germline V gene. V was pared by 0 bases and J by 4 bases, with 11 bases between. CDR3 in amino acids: CASSVGGSTYEQYF. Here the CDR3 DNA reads TGTGCCAGCAGCGTAGGGGGCTCAACTTACGAGCAGTACTTC. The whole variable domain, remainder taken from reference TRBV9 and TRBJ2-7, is DSGVTQTPKHLITATGQRVTLRCSPRSGDLSVYWYQQSLDQGLQFLIQYYNGEERAKGNILERFSAQQFPDLHSELNLSSLELGDSALYFCASSVGGSTYEQYFGPGTRLTVT.

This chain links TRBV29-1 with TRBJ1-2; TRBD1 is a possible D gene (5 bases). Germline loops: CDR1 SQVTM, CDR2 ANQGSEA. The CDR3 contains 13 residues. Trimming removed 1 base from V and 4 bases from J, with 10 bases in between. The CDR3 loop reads CSVEGEGAYGYTF. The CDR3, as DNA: TGCAGCGTTGAAGGGGAAGGGGCCTATGGCTACACCTTC.

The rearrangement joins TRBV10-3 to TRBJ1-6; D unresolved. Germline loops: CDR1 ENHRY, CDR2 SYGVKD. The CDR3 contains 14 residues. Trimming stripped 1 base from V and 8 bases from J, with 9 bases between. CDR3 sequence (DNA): TGTGCCATCAGTGAGTTCACAAGCGATTCACCCCTCCACTTT. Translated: CAISEFTSDSPLHF.